The entry below gives a single T cell receptor (beta chain) sequence along with its context. These data belong to a study of blood T cell repertoires in COVID-19. Using immunoSEQ multiplex PCR, the repertoire was profiled, and TCRdb retains in-frame clones only, with some absent. The table has about 220,000 clones, around 84% seen once. V was trimmed by 4 bases and J by 0 bases, leaving 6 bases between them. The CDR3 length is 13 residues. Germline CDR1 reads SQVTM; CDR2 reads ANQGSEA. Cohort allocation depended upon clinical history that participants reported. Before being deemed recovered, Cohort 3 donors had two negative PCRs, clearance, or symptom resolution.

The rearrangement joins TRBV29-1 to TRBJ1-4; D remains ambiguous. The sample comprised PBMCs or T cells enriched from blood (not recorded which). This clonotype originated in a woman aged 40 to 50 who had recovered from COVID-19. CDR3: CSVARSTNEKLFF. Written as DNA, the CDR3 is TGCAGCGTTGCTCGGTCAACTAATGAAAAACTGTTTTTT. The full variable domain, its missing parts supplied by reference TRBV29-1 and TRBJ1-4, is SAVISQKPSRDICQRGTSLTIQCQVDSQVTMMFWYRQQPGQSLTLIATANQGSEATYESGFVIDKFPISRPNLTFSTLTVSNMSPEDSSIYLCSVARSTNEKLFFGSGTQLSVL.